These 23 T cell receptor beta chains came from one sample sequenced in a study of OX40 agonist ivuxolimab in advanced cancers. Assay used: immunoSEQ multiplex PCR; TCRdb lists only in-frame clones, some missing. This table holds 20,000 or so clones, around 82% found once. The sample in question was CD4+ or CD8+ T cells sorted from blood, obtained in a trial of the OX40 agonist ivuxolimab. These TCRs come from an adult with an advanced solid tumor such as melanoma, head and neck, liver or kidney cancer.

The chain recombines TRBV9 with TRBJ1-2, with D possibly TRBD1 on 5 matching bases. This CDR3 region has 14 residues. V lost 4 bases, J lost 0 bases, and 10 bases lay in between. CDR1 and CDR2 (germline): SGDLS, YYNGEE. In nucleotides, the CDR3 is TGTGCCAGCAGCTTCCAACAGGCTAACTATGGCTACACCTTC. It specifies CASSFQQANYGYTF.

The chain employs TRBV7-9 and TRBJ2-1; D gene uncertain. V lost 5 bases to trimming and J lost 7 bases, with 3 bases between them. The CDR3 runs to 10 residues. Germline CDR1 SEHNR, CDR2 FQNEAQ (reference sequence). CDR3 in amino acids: CASSINEQFF. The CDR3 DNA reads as TGTGCCAGCAGCATAAATGAGCAGTTCTTC.

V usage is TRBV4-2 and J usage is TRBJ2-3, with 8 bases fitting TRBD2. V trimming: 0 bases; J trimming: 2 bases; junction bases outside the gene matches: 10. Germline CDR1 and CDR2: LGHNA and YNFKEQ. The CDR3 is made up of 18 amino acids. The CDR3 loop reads CASSQEGLLAALTDTQYF. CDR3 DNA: TGTGCCAGCAGCCAAGAGGGGCTACTAGCGGCGCTCACAGATACGCAGTATTTT.

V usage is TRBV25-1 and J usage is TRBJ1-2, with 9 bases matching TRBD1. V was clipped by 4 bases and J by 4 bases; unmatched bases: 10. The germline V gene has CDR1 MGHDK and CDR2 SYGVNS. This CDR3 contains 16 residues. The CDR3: CASSVAGTGFPYGYTF. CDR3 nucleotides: TGTGCCAGCAGTGTCGCCGGGACAGGGTTTCCCTATGGCTACACCTTC.

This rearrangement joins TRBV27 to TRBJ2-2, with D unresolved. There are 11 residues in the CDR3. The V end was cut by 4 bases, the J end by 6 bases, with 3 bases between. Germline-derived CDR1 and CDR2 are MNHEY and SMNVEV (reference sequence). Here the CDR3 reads CASSWAGELFF. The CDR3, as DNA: TGTGCCAGCAGTTGGGCCGGGGAGCTGTTTTTT.

The CDR3 DNA is TGTGCCAGCAGTTCCGGGACTAGCGGGCCCGTAAGCTCCTACAATGAGCAGTTCTTC. Its translation: CASSSGTSGPVSSYNEQFF. The rearrangement links TRBV7-9 to TRBJ2-1; 12 positions agree with TRBD2. V shed 6 bases and J 0 bases; nucleotides not matched to a gene: 12. The V gene's germline CDR1 is SEHNR and CDR2 FQNEAQ (reference sequence). The CDR3 is made up of 19 amino acids.

In DNA form, the CDR3 reads TGCGCCAGCAGCCAAGATCCAGACTACAATGAGCAGTTCTTC. Translating gives CASSQDPDYNEQFF. The rearrangement uses TRBV4-1 and TRBJ2-1, with D unclear. V lost 0 bases to trimming and J lost 3 bases, with 6 bases between them. This CDR3 spans 14 amino acids. CDR1 is MGHRA, CDR2 YSYEKL, per germline.

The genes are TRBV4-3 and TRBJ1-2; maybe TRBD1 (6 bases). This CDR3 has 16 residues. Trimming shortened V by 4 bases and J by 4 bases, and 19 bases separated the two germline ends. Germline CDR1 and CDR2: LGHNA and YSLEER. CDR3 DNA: TGCGCCAGCAGCCTAGATCGGACAGCCAACTCCTATGGCTACACCTTC. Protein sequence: CASSLDRTANSYGYTF.

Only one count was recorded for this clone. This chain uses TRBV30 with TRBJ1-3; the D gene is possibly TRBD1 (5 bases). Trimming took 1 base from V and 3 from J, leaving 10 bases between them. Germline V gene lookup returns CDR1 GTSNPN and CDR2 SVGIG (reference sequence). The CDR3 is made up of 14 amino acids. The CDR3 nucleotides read TGTGCCTGGAGTGGAGGGACTATTGGAAACACCATATATTTT. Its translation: CAWSGGTIGNTIYF.

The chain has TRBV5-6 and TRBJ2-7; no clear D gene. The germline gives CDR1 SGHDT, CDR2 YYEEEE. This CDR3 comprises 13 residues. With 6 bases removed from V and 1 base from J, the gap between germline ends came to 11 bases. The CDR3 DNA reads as TGTGCCAGCACTCCACAAAATTCCTACGAGCAGTACTTC. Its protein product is CASTPQNSYEQYF.

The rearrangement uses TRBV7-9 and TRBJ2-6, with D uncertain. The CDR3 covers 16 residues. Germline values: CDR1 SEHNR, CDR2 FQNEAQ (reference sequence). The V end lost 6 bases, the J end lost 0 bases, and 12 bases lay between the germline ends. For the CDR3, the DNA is TGTGCCAGCAGTTATTCTCACAGCTCTGGGGCCAACGTCCTGACTTTC. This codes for CASSYSHSSGANVLTF. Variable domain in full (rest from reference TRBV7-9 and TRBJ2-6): DTGVSQNPRHKITKRGQNVTFRCDPISEHNRLYWYRQTLGQGPEFLTYFQNEAQLEKSRLLSDRFSAERPKGSFSTLEIQRTEQGDSAMYLCASSYSHSSGANVLTFGAGSRLTVL.

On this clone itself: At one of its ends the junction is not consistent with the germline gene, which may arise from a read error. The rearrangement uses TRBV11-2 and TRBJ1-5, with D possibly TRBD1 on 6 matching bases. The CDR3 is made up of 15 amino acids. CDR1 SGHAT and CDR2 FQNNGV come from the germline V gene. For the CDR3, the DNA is TGTGCCAGCAGGTTAGGGGGGCACAGCAATCAGCCCCAGCATTTT. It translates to CASRLGGHSNQPQHF.

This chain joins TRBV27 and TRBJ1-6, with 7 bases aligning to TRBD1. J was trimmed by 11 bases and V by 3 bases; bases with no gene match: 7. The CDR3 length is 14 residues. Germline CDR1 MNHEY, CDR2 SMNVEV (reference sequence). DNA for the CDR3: TGTGCCAGCAGTTTTCGGGCAGGGGGTCCACCCCTCCACTTT. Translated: CASSFRAGGPPLHF.

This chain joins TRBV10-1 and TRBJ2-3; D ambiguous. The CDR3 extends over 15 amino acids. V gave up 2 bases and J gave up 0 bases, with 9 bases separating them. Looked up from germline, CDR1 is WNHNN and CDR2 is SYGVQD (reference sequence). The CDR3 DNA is TGCGCCAGCAGTGAGACGCCCGGGAGCACAGATACGCAGTATTTT. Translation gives CASSETPGSTDTQYF.

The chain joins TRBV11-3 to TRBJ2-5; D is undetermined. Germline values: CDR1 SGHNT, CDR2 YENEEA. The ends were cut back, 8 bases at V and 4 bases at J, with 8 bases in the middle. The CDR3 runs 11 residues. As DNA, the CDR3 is TGTGCCAGCGGTACGGGAGAGACCCAGTACTTC. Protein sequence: CASGTGETQYF.

DNA of the CDR3: TGTGCCAGTAATTCGGGCCCCACCATGGGAGAGCAGTACTTC. Amino acids: CASNSGPTMGEQYF. The chain joins TRBV19 to TRBJ2-7; D is unresolved. The CDR3 is 14 residues long. Trimming pared 7 bases from V and 7 bases from J, leaving 20 bases between. Looked up from germline, CDR1 is LNHDA and CDR2 is SQIVND (reference sequence).

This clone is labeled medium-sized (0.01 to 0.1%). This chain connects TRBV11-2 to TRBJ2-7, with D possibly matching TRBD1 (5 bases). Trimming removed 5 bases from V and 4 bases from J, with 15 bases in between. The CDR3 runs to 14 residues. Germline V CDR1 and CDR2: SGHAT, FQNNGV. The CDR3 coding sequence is TGTGCCAGCAGCCCACAGGCTACTACGTACGAGCAGTACTTC. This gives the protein CASSPQATTYEQYF.

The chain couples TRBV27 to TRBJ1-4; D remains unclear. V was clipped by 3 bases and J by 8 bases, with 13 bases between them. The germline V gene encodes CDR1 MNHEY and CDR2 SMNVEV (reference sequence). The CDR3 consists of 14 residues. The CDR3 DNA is TGTGCCAGCAGTTTTAGCCGGCCGGCGGAAAAACTGTTTTTT. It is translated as CASSFSRPAEKLFF.

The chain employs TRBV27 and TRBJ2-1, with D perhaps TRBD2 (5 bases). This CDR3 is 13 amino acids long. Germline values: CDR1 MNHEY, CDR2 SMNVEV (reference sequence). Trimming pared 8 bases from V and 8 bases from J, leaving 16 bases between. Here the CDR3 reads CASGPGISDEQFF. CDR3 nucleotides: TGTGCCAGCGGTCCCGGGATTAGCGATGAGCAGTTCTTC.

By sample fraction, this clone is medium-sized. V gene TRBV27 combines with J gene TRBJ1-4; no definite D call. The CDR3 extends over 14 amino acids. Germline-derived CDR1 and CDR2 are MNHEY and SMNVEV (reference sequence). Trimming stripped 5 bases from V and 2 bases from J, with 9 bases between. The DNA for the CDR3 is TGTGCCAGCAGTACCCGACGTACTAATGAAAAACTGTTTTTT. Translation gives CASSTRRTNEKLFF.

The CDR3 reads CASSEIEQPYNEQFF. CDR3 DNA: TGCGCCAGCAGCGAAATAGAGCAACCTTACAATGAGCAGTTCTTC. The chain couples TRBV5-1 to TRBJ2-1, with D uncertain. The CDR3 sequence is 15 residues long. Germline V gene data show CDR1 as SGHRS and CDR2 as YFSETQ. Trimming pared 4 bases from V and 4 bases from J, leaving 15 bases between.

CDR3 protein: CASSSTGLGYGYTF. As DNA, the CDR3 is TGCGCCAGCAGCTCAACAGGGCTCGGCTATGGCTACACCTTC. The V and J genes are TRBV5-1 and TRBJ1-2, with TRBD1 as a possible D gene (6 bases). The CDR3 loop spans 14 amino acids. Germline V CDR1 and CDR2: SGHRS, YFSETQ. V dropped 3 bases and J dropped 4 bases, with 13 bases sitting between them.

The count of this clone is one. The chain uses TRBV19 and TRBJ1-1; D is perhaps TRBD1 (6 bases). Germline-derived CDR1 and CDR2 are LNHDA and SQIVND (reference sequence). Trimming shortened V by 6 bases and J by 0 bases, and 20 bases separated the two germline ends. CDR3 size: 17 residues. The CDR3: CASRAWGQGTLNTEAFF. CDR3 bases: TGTGCCAGTAGGGCCTGGGGGCAGGGGACCCTGAACACTGAAGCTTTCTTT. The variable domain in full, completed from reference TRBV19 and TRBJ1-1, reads DGGITQSPKYLFRKEGQNVTLSCEQNLNHDAMYWYRQDPGQGLRLIYYSQIVNDFQKGDIAEGYSVSREKKESFPLTVTSAQKNPTAFYLCASRAWGQGTLNTEAFFGQGTRLTVV.